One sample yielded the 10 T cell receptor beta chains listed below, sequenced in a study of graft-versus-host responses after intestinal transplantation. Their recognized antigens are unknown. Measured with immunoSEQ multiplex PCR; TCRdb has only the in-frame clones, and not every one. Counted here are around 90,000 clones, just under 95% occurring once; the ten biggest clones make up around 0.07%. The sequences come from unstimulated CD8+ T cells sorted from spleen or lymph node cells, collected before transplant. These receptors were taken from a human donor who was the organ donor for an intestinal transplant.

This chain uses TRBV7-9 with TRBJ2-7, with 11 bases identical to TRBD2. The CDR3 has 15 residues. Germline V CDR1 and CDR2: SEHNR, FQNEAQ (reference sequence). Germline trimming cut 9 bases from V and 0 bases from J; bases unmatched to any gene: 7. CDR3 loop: CARDSGRALSYEQYF. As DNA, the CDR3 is TGTGCCAGAGATAGCGGGAGGGCCCTCTCCTACGAGCAGTACTTC.

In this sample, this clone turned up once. The CDR3 DNA reads TGTGCCAGCAGTCTCCAGGAGGGCTATGGCTACACCTTC. Encoded protein: CASSLQEGYGYTF. This chain uses TRBV5-6 with TRBJ1-2; D is unclear. Germline-derived CDR1 and CDR2 are SGHDT and YYEEEE. Between the trimmed V and J ends, which lost 5 bases and 4 bases, there was a span of 12 bases. This CDR3 contains 13 residues.

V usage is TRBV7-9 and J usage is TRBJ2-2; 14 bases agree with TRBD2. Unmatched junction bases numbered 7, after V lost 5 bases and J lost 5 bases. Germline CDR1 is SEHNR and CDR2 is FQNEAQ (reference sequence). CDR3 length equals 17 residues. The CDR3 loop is CASSAVGLAGGTGELFF. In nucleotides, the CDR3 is TGTGCCAGCAGCGCAGTCGGACTAGCGGGAGGTACCGGGGAGCTGTTTTTT.

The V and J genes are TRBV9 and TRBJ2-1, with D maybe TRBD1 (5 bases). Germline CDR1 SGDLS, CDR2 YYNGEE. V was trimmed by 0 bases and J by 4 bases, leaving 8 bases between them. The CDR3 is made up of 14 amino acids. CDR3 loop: CASSVDPGYNEQFF. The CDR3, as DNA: TGTGCCAGCAGCGTAGACCCAGGGTACAATGAGCAGTTCTTC.

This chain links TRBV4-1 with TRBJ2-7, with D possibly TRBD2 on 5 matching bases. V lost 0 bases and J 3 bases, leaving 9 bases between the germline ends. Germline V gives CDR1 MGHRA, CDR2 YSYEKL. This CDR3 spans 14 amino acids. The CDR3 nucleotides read TGCGCCAGCAGCCAAGATGGAGGCAGCTACGAGCAGTACTTC. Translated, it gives CASSQDGGSYEQYF.

The CDR3 is CASSQDPREGYYEQYF. The CDR3 bases are TGCGCCAGCAGCCAAGATCCCAGGGAGGGATACTACGAGCAGTACTTC. The rearrangement uses TRBV4-1 and TRBJ2-7; TRBD2 matches 7 bases. Unmatched junction bases numbered 8, after V lost 0 bases and J lost 3 bases. CDR3 size: 16 residues. Per the germline V gene, CDR1 is MGHRA and CDR2 is YSYEKL.

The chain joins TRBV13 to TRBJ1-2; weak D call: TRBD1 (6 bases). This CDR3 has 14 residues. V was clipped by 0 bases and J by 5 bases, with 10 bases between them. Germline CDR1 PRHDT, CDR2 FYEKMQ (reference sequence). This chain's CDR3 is CASSLGGAAYGYTF. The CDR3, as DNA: TGTGCCAGCAGCTTAGGGGGGGCAGCTTATGGCTACACCTTC.

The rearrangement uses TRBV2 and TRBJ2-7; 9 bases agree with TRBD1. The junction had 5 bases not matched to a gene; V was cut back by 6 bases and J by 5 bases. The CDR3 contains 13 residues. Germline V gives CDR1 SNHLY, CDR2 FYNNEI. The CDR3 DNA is TGTGCCAGCAGGGGGGGACAGGGCCACGAGCAGTACTTC. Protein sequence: CASRGGQGHEQYF. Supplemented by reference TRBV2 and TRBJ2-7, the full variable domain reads EPEVTQTPSHQVTQMGQEVILRCVPISNHLYFYWYRQILGQKVEFLVSFYNNEISEKSEIFDDQFSVERPDGSNFTLKIRSTKLEDSAMYFCASRGGQGHEQYFGPGTRLTVT.

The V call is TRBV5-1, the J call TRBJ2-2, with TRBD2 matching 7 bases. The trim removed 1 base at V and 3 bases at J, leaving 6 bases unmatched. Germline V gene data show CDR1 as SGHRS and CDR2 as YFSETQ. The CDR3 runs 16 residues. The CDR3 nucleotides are TGCGCCAGCAGCTTGTATGGCGGGAGCCACACCGGGGAGCTGTTTTTT. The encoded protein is CASSLYGGSHTGELFF. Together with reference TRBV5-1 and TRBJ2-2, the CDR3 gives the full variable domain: KAGVTQTPRYLIKTRGQQVTLSCSPISGHRSVSWYQQTPGQGLQFLFEYFSETQRNKGNFPGRFSGRQFSNSRSEMNVSTLELGDSALYLCASSLYGGSHTGELFFGEGSRLTVL.

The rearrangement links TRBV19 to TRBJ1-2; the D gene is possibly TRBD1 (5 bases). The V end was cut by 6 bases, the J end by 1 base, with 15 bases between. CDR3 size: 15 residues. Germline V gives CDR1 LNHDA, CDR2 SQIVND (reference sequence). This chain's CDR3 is CASSRQQPNNYGYTF. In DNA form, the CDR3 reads TGTGCCAGTAGCAGACAGCAGCCCAATAACTATGGCTACACCTTC.